The sequence of this T cell receptor beta chain was determined in a study of blood T cell repertoires in COVID-19. Looking at the study overall: The United States, Italy and Spain supplied acute and convalescent COVID-19 samples. PBMCs, B-cell-depleted T cells, or T cells provided the cDNA or gDNA that made up the material.

During active infection, Seattle patients enrolled and were then monitored through disease. Per the germline V gene, CDR1 is MNHNS and CDR2 is SASEGT. This CDR3 has 17 amino acids. V was clipped by 3 bases and J by 2 bases, with 17 bases between them. In the original analysis: Estimated nucleated cell counts came from reference gene primer amplification. Sequenced by immunoSEQ multiplex PCR; TCRdb stores in-frame clones only, minus some. The V and J calls and clone size are taken from that table; D and trimming were inferred from the DNA. The table lists around 200,000 clones, about 85% of them singletons.

The source is a woman aged 65 to 85 with COVID-19, enrolled during active disease. The specimen sequenced was peripheral blood. The chain has TRBV6-1 and TRBJ2-4; tentatively, D is TRBD1 (5 bases). CDR3 bases: TGTGCCAGCAGTGACCGCATTTTGGGGCGGACCAAAAACATTCAGTACTTC. This gives the protein CASSDRILGRTKNIQYF.